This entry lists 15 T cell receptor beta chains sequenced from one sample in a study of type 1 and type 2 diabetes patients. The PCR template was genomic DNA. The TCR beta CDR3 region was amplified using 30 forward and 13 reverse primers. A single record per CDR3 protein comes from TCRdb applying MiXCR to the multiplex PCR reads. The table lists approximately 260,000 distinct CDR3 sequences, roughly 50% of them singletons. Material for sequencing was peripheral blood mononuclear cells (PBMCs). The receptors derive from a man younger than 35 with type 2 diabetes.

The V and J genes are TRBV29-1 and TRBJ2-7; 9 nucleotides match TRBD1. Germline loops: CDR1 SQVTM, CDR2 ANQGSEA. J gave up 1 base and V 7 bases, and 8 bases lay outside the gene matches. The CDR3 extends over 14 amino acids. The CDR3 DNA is TGCAGCGCAAAAGGGACAGGGAAATCCTACGAGCAGTACTTC. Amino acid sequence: CSAKGTGKSYEQYF.

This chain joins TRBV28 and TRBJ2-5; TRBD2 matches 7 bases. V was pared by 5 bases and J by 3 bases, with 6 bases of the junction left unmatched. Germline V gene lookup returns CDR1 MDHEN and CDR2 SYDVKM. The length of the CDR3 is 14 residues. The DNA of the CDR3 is TGTGCCAGCAGTATCTCTAGCGGAGAAGAGACCCAGTACTTC. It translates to CASSISSGEETQYF.

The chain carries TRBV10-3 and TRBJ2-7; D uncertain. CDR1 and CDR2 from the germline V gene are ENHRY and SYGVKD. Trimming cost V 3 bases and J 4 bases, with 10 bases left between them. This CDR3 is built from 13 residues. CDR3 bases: TGTGCCATCAGTGATTGGCAGCTTTACGAGCAGTACTTC. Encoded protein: CAISDWQLYEQYF.

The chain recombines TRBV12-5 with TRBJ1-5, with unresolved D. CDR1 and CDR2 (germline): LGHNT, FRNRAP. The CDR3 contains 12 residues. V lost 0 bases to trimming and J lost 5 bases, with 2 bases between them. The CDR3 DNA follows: TGTGCTAGTGGTTTGGTAGATCAGCCCCAGCATTTT. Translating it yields CASGLVDQPQHF.

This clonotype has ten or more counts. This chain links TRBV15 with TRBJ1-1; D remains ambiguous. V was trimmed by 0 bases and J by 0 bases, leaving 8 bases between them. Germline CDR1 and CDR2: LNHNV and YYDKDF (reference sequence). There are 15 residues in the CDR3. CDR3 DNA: TGTGCCACCAGCAGAGATAACGCAGTGAACACTGAAGCTTTCTTT. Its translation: CATSRDNAVNTEAFF.

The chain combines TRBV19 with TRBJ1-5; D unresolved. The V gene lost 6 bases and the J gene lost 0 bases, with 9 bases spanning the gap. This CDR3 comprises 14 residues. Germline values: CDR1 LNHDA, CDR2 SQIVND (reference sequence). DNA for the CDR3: TGTGCCAGTAGATCGGCAAATAGCAATCAGCCCCAGCATTTT. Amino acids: CASRSANSNQPQHF.

This CDR3 is CAASVGAGDNEQFF. The CDR3 DNA is TGCGCCGCCAGCGTTGGGGCGGGGGACAATGAGCAGTTCTTC. The gene calls are TRBV5-1 and TRBJ2-5, with TRBD2 matching 7 bases. Near its end, the DNA agrees better with TRBJ2-1, so the J call may be wrong. Germline lookup yields CDR1 SGHRS and CDR2 YFSETQ. This CDR3 has 14 amino acids.

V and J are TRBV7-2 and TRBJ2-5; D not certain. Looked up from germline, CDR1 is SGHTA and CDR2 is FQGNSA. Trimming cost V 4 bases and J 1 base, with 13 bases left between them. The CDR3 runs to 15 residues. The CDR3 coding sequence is TGTGCCAGCAGCTCCCAACCCCTTCCCCAAGAGACCCAGTACTTC. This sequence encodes CASSSQPLPQETQYF.

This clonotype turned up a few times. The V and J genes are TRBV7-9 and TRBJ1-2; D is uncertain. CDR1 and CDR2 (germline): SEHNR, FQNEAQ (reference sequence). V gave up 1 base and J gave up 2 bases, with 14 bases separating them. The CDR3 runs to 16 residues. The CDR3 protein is CASSLGTFGRNYGYTF. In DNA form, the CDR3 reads TGTGCCAGCAGCTTAGGTACTTTCGGACGGAACTATGGCTACACCTTC.

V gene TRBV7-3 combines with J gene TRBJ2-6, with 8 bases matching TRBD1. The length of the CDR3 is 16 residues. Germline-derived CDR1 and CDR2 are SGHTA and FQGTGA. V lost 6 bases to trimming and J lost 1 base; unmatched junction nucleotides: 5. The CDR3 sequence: CASSLDRVSGANVLTF. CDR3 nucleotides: TGTGCCAGCAGTCTGGACAGGGTATCTGGGGCCAACGTCCTGACTTTC.

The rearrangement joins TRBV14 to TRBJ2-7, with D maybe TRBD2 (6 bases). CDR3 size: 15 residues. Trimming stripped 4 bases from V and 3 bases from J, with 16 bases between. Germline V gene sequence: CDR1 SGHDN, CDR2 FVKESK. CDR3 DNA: TGTGCCAGCAGCCTAAACCGGGACGGGGGCTACGAGCAGTACTTC. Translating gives CASSLNRDGGYEQYF.

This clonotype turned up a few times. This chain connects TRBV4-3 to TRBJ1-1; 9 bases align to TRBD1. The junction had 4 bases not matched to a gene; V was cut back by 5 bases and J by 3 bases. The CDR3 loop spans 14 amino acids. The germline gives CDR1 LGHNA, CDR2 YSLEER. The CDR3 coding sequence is TGCGCCAGCAGCATACGACAGGGGGACACTGAAGCTTTCTTT. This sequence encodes CASSIRQGDTEAFF.

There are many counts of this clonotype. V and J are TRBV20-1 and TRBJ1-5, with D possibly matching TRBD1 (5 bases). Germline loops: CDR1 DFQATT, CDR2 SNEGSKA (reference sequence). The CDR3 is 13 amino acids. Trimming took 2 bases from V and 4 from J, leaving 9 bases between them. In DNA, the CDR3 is TGCAGTGCTAGAATGGGGGGAAATCAGCCCCAGCATTTT. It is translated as CSARMGGNQPQHF.

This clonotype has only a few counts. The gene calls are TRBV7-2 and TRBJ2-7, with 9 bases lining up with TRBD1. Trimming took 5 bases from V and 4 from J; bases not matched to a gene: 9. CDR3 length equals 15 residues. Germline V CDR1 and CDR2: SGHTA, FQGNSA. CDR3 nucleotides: TGTGCCAGCAGCCAACTCGGGGGACAGGGATACGAGCAGTACTTC. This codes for CASSQLGGQGYEQYF.

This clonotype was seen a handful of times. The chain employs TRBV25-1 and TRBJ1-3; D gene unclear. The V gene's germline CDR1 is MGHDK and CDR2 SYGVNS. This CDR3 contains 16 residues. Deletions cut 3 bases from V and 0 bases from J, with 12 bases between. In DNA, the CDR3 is TGTGCCAGCAGTGATGGGGTGGGATTCTCTGGAAACACCATATATTTT. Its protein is CASSDGVGFSGNTIYF.